This TCR beta chain was identified in a study of blood T cell repertoires in COVID-19. The CDR3 consists of 13 residues. The V end was cut by 4 bases, the J end by 6 bases, with 13 bases between. CDR1 is SGHNT and CDR2 is YYREEE in the germline V gene (reference sequence). Here immunoSEQ multiplex PCR was the method, and the copy in TCRdb shows in-frame clones only, minus some. This table has roughly 290,000 clones, about 90% appearing once. The V and J genes are TRBV5-4 and TRBJ1-2; D ambiguous. Sequencing was carried out using peripheral blood. The TCR originated in a woman aged 30 to 39 who had recovered from COVID-19. The CDR3 bases are TGTGCCAGCAGCACTAAATCTGGTCATGGCTACACCTTC. Translated: CASSTKSGHGYTF. The full variable domain, its missing parts supplied by reference TRBV5-4 and TRBJ1-2, is ETGVTQSPTHLIKTRGQQVTLRCSSQSGHNTVSWYQQALGQGPQFIFQYYREEENGRGNFPPRFSGLQFPNYSSELNVNALELDDSALYLCASSTKSGHGYTFGSGTRLTVV.